The 17 T cell receptor beta chains listed next were all sequenced from one sample in a study of neoadjuvant anti-PD-1 for oral cavity cancer. Time point in this sample: after neoadjuvant nivolumab, at surgical resection. Profiled with immunoSEQ multiplex PCR; TCRdb holds only in-frame clones, not every one. Of roughly 46,000 clones listed, 75% to 80% were seen once; the top ten hold approximately 5%. The sample was PBMCs, taken after nivolumab (anti-PD-1) treatment. These receptors all come from a person aged 35 to 85 with oral cavity squamous cell carcinoma.

This chain connects TRBV19 to TRBJ1-5; weak D call: TRBD1 (6 bases). Germline-derived CDR1 and CDR2 are LNHDA and SQIVND (reference sequence). V dropped 5 bases and J dropped 7 bases, with 18 bases sitting between them. The CDR3 loop spans 15 amino acids. The CDR3 region has the DNA TGTGCCAGTAGTCTAGGAATAGGGGGGAACCAGCCCCAGCATTTT. Translation: CASSLGIGGNQPQHF.

V is TRBV2 and J is TRBJ2-3; 7 bases are shared with TRBD1. Per the germline V gene, CDR1 is SNHLY and CDR2 is FYNNEI. The trim removed 7 bases at V and 3 bases at J, leaving 13 bases unmatched. The CDR3 has 16 residues. Here the CDR3 reads CASNNEGGWGTDTQYF. CDR3 bases: TGTGCCAGCAATAACGAAGGGGGCTGGGGGACAGATACGCAGTATTTT.

The chain has TRBV19 and TRBJ1-1; no clear D. The CDR3 extends over 14 amino acids. V was clipped by 2 bases and J by 6 bases, with 13 bases between them. Per the germline V gene, CDR1 is LNHDA and CDR2 is SQIVND (reference sequence). CDR3 bases: TGTGCCAGTAGTATACGAGGGCTGGGCGCTGAAGCTTTCTTT. Translation gives CASSIRGLGAEAFF.

The J gene is TRBJ2-5, the V gene TRBV5-1, with D perhaps assigned TRBD1 or TRBD2 (5 bases each). This CDR3 has 16 residues. Germline V lookup: CDR1 SGHRS, CDR2 YFSETQ. Trimming pared 5 bases from V and 2 bases from J, leaving 19 bases between. DNA of the CDR3: TGCGCCAGCAGAGGCGAGGGGCTCGGATTTCAAGAGACCCAGTACTTC. Amino acid sequence: CASRGEGLGFQETQYF.

The chain combines TRBV11-2 with TRBJ2-1; D perhaps matches TRBD1 (5 bases). In germline, CDR1 is SGHAT, CDR2 FQNNGV. This CDR3 is 12 amino acids long. V shed 5 bases and J shed 5 bases, with 7 bases lying between them. The chain's CDR3 is CASSLTDNEQFF. In DNA form, the CDR3 reads TGTGCCAGCAGCCTGACAGACAATGAGCAGTTCTTC.

The chain uses TRBV29-1 and TRBJ1-2; D gene unclear. Germline V lookup: CDR1 SQVTM, CDR2 ANQGSEA. The CDR3 runs to 11 residues. V was shortened by 4 bases and J by 6 bases, with 9 bases between the two germline ends. The CDR3 sequence is CSVVGPHGYTF. The CDR3 nucleotides read TGCAGCGTTGTAGGGCCTCATGGCTACACCTTC. The full variable domain, rest sourced from reference TRBV29-1 and TRBJ1-2, is SAVISQKPSRDICQRGTSLTIQCQVDSQVTMMFWYRQQPGQSLTLIATANQGSEATYESGFVIDKFPISRPNLTFSTLTVSNMSPEDSSIYLCSVVGPHGYTFGSGTRLTVV.

A few counts support this clone. The rearrangement joins TRBV11-2 to TRBJ2-7; D may correspond to TRBD1 or TRBD2 (5 bases each). The germline CDR1 and CDR2 sequences are SGHAT and FQNNGV. This CDR3 has 16 amino acids. V lost 7 bases to trimming and J lost 0 bases, with 19 bases between them. DNA for the CDR3: TGTGCCAGCACCGACCCCGGGGCACTTAGCTCCTACGAGCAGTACTTC. Translating gives CASTDPGALSSYEQYF. The variable domain in full, completed from reference TRBV11-2 and TRBJ2-7, reads EAGVAQSPRYKIIEKRQSVAFWCNPISGHATLYWYQQILGQGPKLLIQFQNNGVVDDSQLPKDRFSAERLKGVDSTLKIQPAKLEDSAVYLCASTDPGALSSYEQYFGPGTRLTVT.

This sequence joins TRBV19 and TRBJ1-1, with D unresolved. CDR1 is LNHDA, CDR2 SQIVND, per germline (reference sequence). V was clipped by 8 bases and J by 1 base, with 14 bases between them. The CDR3 consists of 14 residues. The CDR3 spells CASGNRLRNTEAFF. The DNA of the CDR3 is TGTGCCAGTGGGAACCGCCTGAGGAACACTGAAGCTTTCTTT.

The CDR3 sequence is CASSNRGHHDTEAFF. The DNA for the CDR3 is TGTGCCAGTAGCAACAGGGGGCACCACGACACTGAAGCTTTCTTT. The chain links TRBV19 to TRBJ1-1; TRBD1 matches at 9 bases. The V and J ends lost 6 bases and 3 bases, in that order; junction bases with no gene match: 8. Germline-derived CDR1 and CDR2 are LNHDA and SQIVND (reference sequence). The CDR3 runs to 15 residues. Using reference TRBV19 and TRBJ1-1 for the parts outside the CDR3, the full variable domain is DGGITQSPKYLFRKEGQNVTLSCEQNLNHDAMYWYRQDPGQGLRLIYYSQIVNDFQKGDIAEGYSVSREKKESFPLTVTSAQKNPTAFYLCASSNRGHHDTEAFFGQGTRLTVV.

This chain joins TRBV7-2 and TRBJ1-6; D may be TRBD1 (6 bases). Per the germline V gene, CDR1 is SGHTA and CDR2 is FQGNSA. The CDR3 covers 18 residues. The V end lost 3 bases, the J end lost 0 bases, and 15 bases lay between the germline ends. The CDR3 DNA reads TGTGCCAGCAGCTTTTTGATTAGGGGGAGCTCCTATAATTCACCCCTCCACTTT. This sequence encodes CASSFLIRGSSYNSPLHF. The variable domain in full, completed from reference TRBV7-2 and TRBJ1-6, reads GAGVSQSPSNKVTEKGKDVELRCDPISGHTALYWYRQSLGQGLEFLIYFQGNSAPDKSGLPSDRFSAERTGGSVSTLTIQRTQQEDSAVYLCASSFLIRGSSYNSPLHFGNGTRLTVT.

The chain uses TRBV5-1 and TRBJ2-7; the D gene is possibly TRBD2 (6 bases). Trimming removed 1 base at V and 4 bases at J, with 18 bases between. This CDR3 is built from 16 residues. Germline lookup yields CDR1 SGHRS and CDR2 YFSETQ. This chain's CDR3 is CASSLSLSGVRYEQYF. The CDR3 nucleotides read TGCGCCAGCAGCTTGAGTCTTTCGGGAGTTCGATACGAGCAGTACTTC.

This chain uses TRBV5-1 with TRBJ2-1; possibly TRBD2 for D (6 bases). The germline V and J ends were trimmed by 3 bases and 4 bases, with 14 bases remaining between them. This CDR3 is 15 amino acids long. CDR1 is SGHRS and CDR2 is YFSETQ in the germline V gene. The CDR3: CASSSWTTSYNEQFF. The CDR3 coding sequence is TGCGCCAGCAGCTCCTGGACTACCTCTTACAATGAGCAGTTCTTC.

This clone was seen just once. The rearrangement joins TRBV19 to TRBJ1-1; D unclear. The germline CDR1 and CDR2 sequences are LNHDA and SQIVND (reference sequence). This CDR3 region has 13 residues. The V gene lost 7 bases and the J gene lost 0 bases, with 9 bases spanning the gap. The CDR3 loop is CASKSSLNTEAFF. In DNA, the CDR3 is TGTGCCAGTAAGAGCAGCTTGAACACTGAAGCTTTCTTT.

This clone appeared a single time. The gene calls are TRBV2 and TRBJ1-5; weak D call: TRBD1 (5 bases). CDR3 length: 15 residues. CDR1 is SNHLY and CDR2 is FYNNEI in the germline V gene. V shed 3 bases and J shed 4 bases, with 13 bases lying between them. CDR3 region: CASSDRDGGNQPQHF. The CDR3 bases are TGTGCCAGCAGTGACCGGGACGGCGGGAATCAGCCCCAGCATTTT.

The V call is TRBV7-6, the J call TRBJ1-2; D possibly corresponds to TRBD1 (5 bases). The CDR3 totals 13 residues. The V and J ends lost 3 bases and 4 bases respectively, with 9 bases between them. Germline CDR1 is SGHVS and CDR2 is FNYEAQ. CDR3 loop: CASSLGEGYGYTF. The CDR3 DNA reads TGTGCCAGCAGCTTGGGGGAGGGCTATGGCTACACCTTC. Full variable domain (outside the CDR3, taken from reference TRBV7-6 and TRBJ1-2): GAGVSQSPRYKVTKRGQDVALRCDPISGHVSLYWYRQALGQGPEFLTYFNYEAQQDKSGLPNDRFSAERPEGSISTLTIQRTEQRDSAMYRCASSLGEGYGYTFGSGTRLTVV.

The J gene is TRBJ1-1, the V gene TRBV19; D remains unclear. This CDR3 has 16 residues. Trimming took 7 bases from V and 7 from J, leaving 25 bases between them. In germline, CDR1 is LNHDA, CDR2 SQIVND (reference sequence). CDR3 nucleotide sequence: TGTGCCAGTACAGGAGGTAGGAATGCGCGCAGTGTTGAAGCTTTCTTT. This translates into CASTGGRNARSVEAFF.

This chain links TRBV7-6 with TRBJ1-1; D call uncertain. V shed 5 bases and J shed 0 bases, with 7 bases lying between them. The CDR3 consists of 13 residues. In germline, CDR1 is SGHVS, CDR2 FNYEAQ. The CDR3 is CASSADLNTEAFF. As DNA, the CDR3 is TGTGCCAGCAGCGCAGACTTGAACACTGAAGCTTTCTTT.